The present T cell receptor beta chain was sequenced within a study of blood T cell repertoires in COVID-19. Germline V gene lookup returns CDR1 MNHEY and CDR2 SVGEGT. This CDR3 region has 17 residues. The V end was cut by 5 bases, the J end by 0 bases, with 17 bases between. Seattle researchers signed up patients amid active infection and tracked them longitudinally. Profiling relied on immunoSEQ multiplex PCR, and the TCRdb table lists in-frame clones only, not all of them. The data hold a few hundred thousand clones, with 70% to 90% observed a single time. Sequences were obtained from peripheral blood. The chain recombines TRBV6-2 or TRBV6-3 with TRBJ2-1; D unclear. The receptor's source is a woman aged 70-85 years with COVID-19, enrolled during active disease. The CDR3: CASSTPLSLSSYNEQFF. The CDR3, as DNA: TGTGCCAGCAGTACTCCCCTTAGCCTGAGCTCCTACAATGAGCAGTTCTTC.